This TCR beta chain was sequenced for a study of T cells after yellow fever vaccination. Whole-study results and caveats: Booster samples showed a return of most primary-vaccination clones (approximately 95% CD4, 88% CD8).

This clonotype turned up a few times. The antigen remains undetermined. TCRdb reprocessed the 5' RACE reads via MiXCR and lists one record per CDR3 protein. The repertoire has approximately 610,000 distinct CDR3 sequences, less than 20% of them found once; the top ten carry roughly 17%. This CDR3 has 15 amino acids. Trimming took off 0 bases at V and 4 bases at J, with 13 bases between the two ends. Germline-derived CDR1 and CDR2 are SGDLS and YYNGEE. The origin of this receptor is a man between 18 and 29 years old who received the YFV17D yellow fever vaccine. This rearrangement joins TRBV9 to TRBJ1-2, with no clear D. The material sequenced was PBMCs, taken 4 to 5 days after the first yellow fever vaccination. This CDR3 reads CASSVEDGGFYGYTF. The CDR3 region has the DNA TGTGCCAGCAGCGTAGAGGACGGAGGTTTCTATGGCTACACCTTC.